The 29 T cell receptor beta chains in this list originate from one sample, sequenced in a study of human T cells and chemical hapten exposure. Time point in this sample: patch test 2, 6 weeks after DPC sensitization. The treatment here: therapeutic diphenylcyclopropenone sensitization with weekly scalp DPC. TCRdb ran MiXCR on the RACE reads and lists one entry per CDR3 protein. The sample includes 100,000 or so distinct CDR3 sequences, 9.5% to 11% of them seen just once. This sample comprised whole blood, obtained in connection with sensitization to the hapten diphenylcyclopropenone (DPC). The receptor set was obtained from a man aged 35-49 years with alopecia areata. Some clones in this sample may be carry-over from other donors' samples.

This clonotype occurred a few times. This chain connects TRBV12-5 to TRBJ1-1, with unresolved D. The germline V and J ends were trimmed by 8 bases and 1 base, with 14 bases remaining between them. This CDR3 region has 14 residues. Germline-derived CDR1 and CDR2 are LGHNT and FRNRAP. The CDR3: CASLPDGPNTEAFF. As DNA, the CDR3 is TGTGCTAGTTTACCTGACGGCCCGAACACTGAAGCTTTCTTT.

This clonotype showed up just a few times. This CDR3 is CASSLEVNQPQHF. The CDR3 DNA follows: TGCGCCAGCAGCTTGGAGGTCAATCAGCCCCAGCATTTT. The rearrangement uses TRBV5-1 and TRBJ1-5; D uncertain. CDR1 is SGHRS and CDR2 is YFSETQ in the germline V gene. The CDR3 extends over 13 amino acids. The V end was cut by 0 bases, the J end by 3 bases, with 4 bases between. The whole variable domain, filled in from reference TRBV5-1 and TRBJ1-5, reads KAGVTQTPRYLIKTRGQQVTLSCSPISGHRSVSWYQQTPGQGLQFLFEYFSETQRNKGNFPGRFSGRQFSNSRSEMNVSTLELGDSALYLCASSLEVNQPQHFGDGTRLSIL.

A few counts support this clonotype. This sequence joins TRBV29-1 and TRBJ1-5; possible D gene TRBD1, 6 bases. CDR3 length equals 12 residues. CDR1 and CDR2 from the germline V gene are SQVTM and ANQGSEA. V shed 4 bases and J shed 3 bases, with 7 bases lying between them. Here the CDR3 reads CSVGDNNQPQHF. CDR3 nucleotide sequence: TGCAGCGTTGGGGACAACAATCAGCCCCAGCATTTT.

The rearrangement links TRBV20-1 to TRBJ2-3; possibly TRBD2 for D (5 bases). CDR1 DFQATT and CDR2 SNEGSKA come from the germline V gene (reference sequence). V was trimmed by 6 bases and J by 1 base, leaving 23 bases between them. This CDR3 is built from 17 residues. The CDR3 DNA reads as TGCAGTGCGGAGACAAAGGATGAGGCGGGCGGCACAGATACGCAGTATTTT. Its translation is CSAETKDEAGGTDTQYF.

The V and J genes are TRBV18 and TRBJ2-1; D is ambiguous. Trimming left V 3 bases short and J 6 bases short, with 6 bases between. The CDR3 covers 12 residues. The germline gives CDR1 KGHSH, CDR2 LQKENI. The CDR3 coding sequence is TGTGCCAGCTCACCCGCTTCCAATGAGCAGTTCTTC. Its translation: CASSPASNEQFF.

The J gene is TRBJ2-5, the V gene TRBV7-2, with D possibly TRBD1 on 6 matching bases. This CDR3 contains 15 residues. The V gene lost 3 bases and the J gene lost 2 bases, with 13 bases spanning the gap. Germline-derived CDR1 and CDR2 are SGHTA and FQGNSA. The CDR3: CASSFLTGVQETQYF. Written as DNA, the CDR3 is TGTGCCAGCAGCTTTTTGACAGGCGTACAAGAGACCCAGTACTTC.

This clonotype came up a few times. V and J are TRBV7-2 and TRBJ2-5; a weak D match, TRBD1 (6 bases). This CDR3 is 15 amino acids long. Trimming took off 4 bases at V and 1 base at J, with 13 bases between the two ends. From germline, CDR1 is SGHTA and CDR2 FQGNSA. The CDR3 nucleotides are TGTGCCAGCAGCTCGAACGTGGGGGCCCAAGAGACCCAGTACTTC. Translated: CASSSNVGAQETQYF.

CDR3 sequence reads: CASSPTPTVTYNEQFF. The CDR3 nucleotides read TGCGCCAGCAGCCCAACTCCTACGGTAACCTACAATGAGCAGTTCTTC. This rearrangement joins TRBV5-1 to TRBJ2-1; D gene unclear. The CDR3 is 16 residues long. Trimming cost V 4 bases and J 2 bases, with 16 bases left between them. From germline, CDR1 is SGHRS and CDR2 YFSETQ.

This clonotype turned up a few times. The rearrangement links TRBV18 to TRBJ1-4; 7 bases align to TRBD1. V was clipped by 3 bases and J by 7 bases; unmatched bases: 5. Germline CDR1 reads KGHSH; CDR2 reads LQKENI. The CDR3 contains 14 residues. The CDR3 loop is CASSPGQNFEKLFF. CDR3 bases: TGTGCCAGCTCACCGGGACAGAACTTTGAAAAACTGTTTTTT.

This clonotype was counted ten times or more. The chain combines TRBV7-2 with TRBJ1-1; 7 bases fit TRBD1. V was clipped by 4 bases and J by 2 bases; unmatched bases: 4. The CDR3 totals 14 residues. Germline-derived CDR1 and CDR2 are SGHTA and FQGNSA. Here the CDR3 DNA reads TGTGCCAGCAGCTATAACAGGGGTAACACTGAAGCTTTCTTT. This codes for CASSYNRGNTEAFF.

The sample holds a few counts of this clonotype. The chain links TRBV6-5 to TRBJ1-6; TRBD1 aligns across 9 bases. The CDR3 is 14 amino acids. Trimming cost V 2 bases and J 8 bases; bases outside gene matches: 1. The germline CDR1 and CDR2 sequences are MNHEY and SVGAGI. CDR3 DNA: TGTGCCAGCAGTTACAGGACAGGGGATTCACCCCTCCACTTT. This translates into CASSYRTGDSPLHF.

The sample holds a few counts of this clonotype. This chain connects TRBV6-1 to TRBJ1-4; 9 bases align to TRBD1. The ends lost 7 bases at V and 7 bases at J; junction bases unmatched: 7. CDR1 is MNHNS and CDR2 is SASEGT in the germline V gene. The CDR3 totals 14 residues. For the CDR3, the DNA is TGTGCCAGCATTCCGGGACAGGGAGGTGAAAAACTGTTTTTT. It encodes CASIPGQGGEKLFF.

This clonotype was recorded a few times. The chain is built from TRBV6-2 or TRBV6-3 and TRBJ1-1, with 7 bases fitting TRBD1. The germline V gene encodes CDR1 MNHEY and CDR2 SVGEGT. Trimming cost V 7 bases and J 0 bases; bases outside gene matches: 11. CDR3 size: 16 residues. For the CDR3, the DNA is TGTGCCAGCATTTTCCACCGGGACAGTATGAACACTGAAGCTTTCTTT. The encoded protein is CASIFHRDSMNTEAFF.

This chain links TRBV7-2 with TRBJ1-4, with D unclear. The ends were cut back, 1 base at V and 8 bases at J, with 8 bases in the middle. This CDR3 is built from 13 residues. CDR1 and CDR2 (germline): SGHTA, FQGNSA. The CDR3 sequence is CASSLVLGEKLFF. The CDR3, as DNA: TGTGCCAGCAGCTTAGTGTTGGGGGAAAAACTGTTTTTT. Full variable domain (outside the CDR3, taken from reference TRBV7-2 and TRBJ1-4): GAGVSQSPSNKVTEKGKDVELRCDPISGHTALYWYRQSLGQGLEFLIYFQGNSAPDKSGLPSDRFSAERTGGSVSTLTIQRTQQEDSAVYLCASSLVLGEKLFFGSGTQLSVL.

This chain connects TRBV7-2 to TRBJ1-1; the D is unclear. Germline V CDR1 and CDR2: SGHTA, FQGNSA. The CDR3 sequence is 14 residues long. Trimming shortened V by 4 bases and J by 3 bases, and 12 bases separated the two germline ends. CDR3 protein: CASSSYHSDTEAFF. The CDR3 DNA reads TGTGCCAGCAGCTCCTATCACTCAGACACTGAAGCTTTCTTT.

This clonotype came up a few times. The chain joins TRBV12-3 or TRBV12-4 to TRBJ1-5; 9 bases map to TRBD1. Germline trimming cut 6 bases from V and 5 bases from J; bases unmatched to any gene: 8. The CDR3 runs to 15 residues. This CDR3 is CASSHGQGKDQPQHF. In DNA form, the CDR3 reads TGTGCCAGCAGCCACGGACAGGGGAAGGATCAGCCCCAGCATTTT.

This clonotype was detected a few times. The CDR3 spells CASSETYYNEQFF. The CDR3 DNA sequence: TGTGCCAGCAGCGAGACGTACTACAATGAGCAGTTCTTC. The chain links TRBV11-3 to TRBJ2-1; D remains ambiguous. Trimming stripped 5 bases from V and 3 bases from J, with 8 bases between. CDR1 is SGHNT, CDR2 YENEEA, per germline. The CDR3 covers 13 residues.

This clonotype was detected many times. The genes are TRBV28 and TRBJ1-4; TRBD1 aligns across 7 bases. J lost 8 bases, V lost 8 bases, and 8 bases had no gene match. CDR1 and CDR2 (germline): MDHEN, SYDVKM. CDR3 length: 13 residues. The CDR3 loop reads CASRDRDEEKLFF. The CDR3 bases are TGTGCCAGCCGCGACAGGGACGAAGAAAAACTGTTTTTT.

The chain has TRBV4-1 and TRBJ1-4; D possibly corresponds to TRBD1 (5 bases). The CDR3 has 14 residues. Germline-derived CDR1 and CDR2 are MGHRA and YSYEKL. V was cut by 4 bases and J by 11 bases, with 17 bases left in between. The CDR3: CASSPLAREDKLFF. CDR3 in DNA: TGCGCCAGCAGCCCCTTGGCCAGGGAAGACAAACTGTTTTTT.

J is TRBJ2-7 and V is TRBV12-3 or TRBV12-4, with 8 bases lining up with TRBD2. The CDR3 covers 14 residues. Trimming at V came to 7 bases and at J to 1 base, leaving 6 bases not matched to a gene. In nucleotides, the CDR3 is TGTGCCAGCAATCCGGGACTAGATTCCTACGAGCAGTACTTC. Amino acids: CASNPGLDSYEQYF.

This clonotype showed up many times. The rearrangement links TRBV27 to TRBJ2-3; D gene uncertain. Germline loops: CDR1 MNHEY, CDR2 SMNVEV (reference sequence). The CDR3 totals 15 residues. V shed 4 bases and J shed 1 base, with 12 bases lying between them. CDR3 in amino acids: CASSSRTFRTDTQYF. In DNA, the CDR3 is TGTGCCAGCAGTTCTCGGACCTTCCGCACAGATACGCAGTATTTT.

The chain uses TRBV13 and TRBJ2-3; D is unclear. The V end lost 0 bases, the J end lost 0 bases, and 7 bases lay between the germline ends. CDR3 length: 15 amino acids. Germline V CDR1 and CDR2: PRHDT, FYEKMQ (reference sequence). Written as DNA, the CDR3 is TGTGCCAGCAGCTTAGGGGCAGCAAGCACAGATACGCAGTATTTT. It is translated as CASSLGAASTDTQYF.

J is TRBJ2-5 and V is TRBV18; perhaps TRBD2 as D (5 bases). Deletions cut 3 bases from V and 5 bases from J, with 10 bases between. The CDR3 runs to 13 residues. Germline assignment: CDR1 KGHSH and CDR2 LQKENI. The CDR3 bases are TGTGCCAGCTCACCCGGACTGGAGGAGACCCAGTACTTC. Translating gives CASSPGLEETQYF.

The chain carries TRBV3-1 and TRBJ2-4; D uncertain. CDR3 size: 15 residues. Per germline, CDR1 LGHDT and CDR2 YNNKEL (reference sequence). V lost 4 bases, J lost 0 bases, and 10 bases lay in between. CDR3 nucleotide sequence: TGTGCCAGCAGCCCACCAGGCTTAGCCAAAAACATTCAGTACTTC. Amino acids: CASSPPGLAKNIQYF.

V is TRBV19 and J is TRBJ2-3, with D uncertain. Germline V gene data show CDR1 as LNHDA and CDR2 as SQIVND (reference sequence). The CDR3 is 17 residues long. Trimming pared 4 bases from V and 2 bases from J, leaving 19 bases between. CDR3 DNA: TGTGCCAGTAGTACCTACCCGAGCCCATCTAACACAGATACGCAGTATTTT. The encoded protein is CASSTYPSPSNTDTQYF.

This rearrangement joins TRBV7-9 to TRBJ1-1; D is uncertain. The V and J ends lost 3 bases and 1 base respectively, with 9 bases between them. This CDR3 spans 14 amino acids. Looked up from germline, CDR1 is SEHNR and CDR2 is FQNEAQ (reference sequence). CDR3 sequence (DNA): TGTGCCAGCAGCTTTCAGCGAGAGAACACTGAAGCTTTCTTT. As protein: CASSFQRENTEAFF.

This chain links TRBV4-2 with TRBJ2-3, with 7 bases fitting TRBD2. The CDR3 totals 15 residues. V shed 1 base, J shed 4 bases, and the junction held 5 bases outside the gene matches. The germline CDR1 and CDR2 sequences are LGHNA and YNFKEQ. The CDR3 here is CASSQGGGMADTQYF. The CDR3 bases are TGTGCCAGCAGCCAAGGGGGGGGTATGGCAGATACGCAGTATTTT.

Only a few counts were recorded for this clonotype. The V and J genes are TRBV10-3 and TRBJ2-3; 10 bases fit TRBD2. The CDR3 runs 15 residues. From germline, CDR1 is ENHRY and CDR2 SYGVKD. V gave up 2 bases and J gave up 5 bases; unmatched junction bases: 4. CDR3 protein: CAISEGLAALDTQYF. CDR3 sequence (DNA): TGTGCCATCAGTGAGGGACTAGCGGCCTTAGATACGCAGTATTTT.

This sequence joins TRBV28 and TRBJ1-2, with TRBD1 matching over 8 bases. The CDR3 is 14 amino acids. The trim removed 7 bases at V and 4 bases at J, leaving 8 bases unmatched. Germline V gives CDR1 MDHEN, CDR2 SYDVKM. The CDR3 nucleotides read TGTGCCAGCATAAGCAGGGGGCCGTCCTATGGCTACACCTTC. The encoded protein is CASISRGPSYGYTF.